These 15 T cell receptor beta chains originate from one sample sequenced in a study of cytomegalovirus exposure and HLA in healthy donors. The primer mix had 60 Vbeta and 13 Jbeta primers. TCRdb's table, derived via immunoSEQ multiplex PCR, lists solely in-frame clones and lacks some. The sample lists around 150,000 clones; around nine tenths were seen once. Material for sequencing was PBMCs. The receptor set was obtained from a woman between 18 and 29 years old in good health and CMV-seronegative.

The gene calls are TRBV19 and TRBJ2-5, with 7 nucleotides matching TRBD1. The CDR3 spans 16 residues. V was pared by 6 bases and J by 4 bases, with 14 bases of the junction left unmatched. The germline V gene has CDR1 LNHDA and CDR2 SQIVND (reference sequence). The CDR3 here is CASSSIRTGGGETQYF. DNA of the CDR3: TGTGCCAGTAGCAGTATAAGGACAGGAGGAGGAGAGACCCAGTACTTC.

This chain connects TRBV6-4 to TRBJ2-1; D is perhaps TRBD2 (6 bases). Germline CDR1 is MRHNA and CDR2 is SNTAGT. Trimming cost V 3 bases and J 5 bases, with 8 bases left between them. This CDR3 has 13 amino acids. CDR3 in amino acids: CASSERENNEQFF. The CDR3 DNA reads as TGTGCCAGCAGTGAGCGGGAAAACAATGAGCAGTTCTTC.

A few counts support this clone. V is TRBV19 and J is TRBJ2-5; 7 bases map to TRBD1. Germline CDR1 LNHDA, CDR2 SQIVND (reference sequence). Trimming at V came to 3 bases and at J to 1 base, leaving 5 bases not matched to a gene. The length of the CDR3 is 15 residues. CDR3 sequence (DNA): TGTGCCAGTAGTATCCGGGACAGAGTCCAAGAGACCCAGTACTTC. Translation: CASSIRDRVQETQYF. Using reference TRBV19 and TRBJ2-5 for the parts outside the CDR3, the full variable domain is DGGITQSPKYLFRKEGQNVTLSCEQNLNHDAMYWYRQDPGQGLRLIYYSQIVNDFQKGDIAEGYSVSREKKESFPLTVTSAQKNPTAFYLCASSIRDRVQETQYFGPGTRLLVL.

This clone was counted a single time. J is TRBJ1-5 and V is TRBV30; 10 positions match TRBD1. The V gene end was trimmed by 4 bases and the J gene end by 4 bases; junction bases not matched to a gene: 7. The germline gives CDR1 GTSNPN, CDR2 SVGIG (reference sequence). The CDR3 spans 15 residues. CDR3 protein: CAWTPGTGVNQPQHF. CDR3 sequence (DNA): TGTGCCTGGACCCCAGGGACAGGGGTTAATCAGCCCCAGCATTTT.

The V and J genes are TRBV7-2 and TRBJ1-1; perhaps TRBD1 as D (6 bases). The CDR3 extends over 15 amino acids. V gave up 3 bases and J gave up 1 base, with 12 bases separating them. CDR1 and CDR2 from the germline V gene are SGHTA and FQGNSA. The chain's CDR3 is CASSFGGATNTEAFF. The CDR3 DNA sequence: TGTGCCAGCAGCTTCGGGGGGGCGACGAACACTGAAGCTTTCTTT.

This chain links TRBV6-5 with TRBJ1-1; a weak D match, TRBD1 (6 bases). The germline V gene has CDR1 MNHEY and CDR2 SVGAGI. The CDR3 totals 14 residues. With 2 bases removed from V and 0 bases from J, the gap between germline ends came to 7 bases. CDR3 sequence: CASSYGDMNTEAFF. The CDR3 coding sequence is TGTGCCAGCAGTTACGGGGACATGAACACTGAAGCTTTCTTT.

This clone was recorded a few times. This chain uses TRBV21-1 with TRBJ2-6; the table's D call, TRBD2, has no DNA check behind it. TRBV21-1 counts as a pseudogene. This CDR3 has 16 residues. CDR3 sequence: CASSTRRSSGANVLTF. The CDR3 DNA is TGTGCCAGCAGCACCCGACGGAGCTCTGGGGCCAACGTCCTGACTTTC.

This clone is a singleton in its sample. The chain uses TRBV6-5 and TRBJ1-6, with TRBD1 identical over 8 bases. The CDR3 runs to 16 residues. Germline loops: CDR1 MNHEY, CDR2 SVGAGI. V trimming: 2 bases; J trimming: 8 bases; junction bases outside the gene matches: 8. The CDR3 DNA reads TGTGCCAGCAGTTACCTGAGGACAGGGACCGATTCACCCCTCCACTTT. It yields the protein CASSYLRTGTDSPLHF.

The CDR3 DNA sequence: TGTGCCAGCAACTACAGGGGGCGAGTCACTGAAGCTTTCTTT. This translates into CASNYRGRVTEAFF. The V gene is TRBV28, the J gene TRBJ1-1; 9 nucleotides agree with TRBD1. This CDR3 has 14 residues. CDR1 is MDHEN and CDR2 is SYDVKM in the germline V gene. The ends lost 7 bases at V and 4 bases at J; junction bases unmatched: 7.

The chain combines TRBV5-1 with TRBJ2-1; tentative D call: TRBD1 (6 bases). V was trimmed by 4 bases and J by 8 bases, leaving 31 bases between them. This CDR3 is 19 amino acids long. The germline gives CDR1 SGHRS, CDR2 YFSETQ. This CDR3 is CASSRPPRGRRVKHDEQFF. As DNA, the CDR3 is TGCGCCAGCAGCCGTCCCCCCAGGGGAAGAAGGGTTAAACATGATGAGCAGTTCTTC.

The table lists this clone with a few counts. The chain uses TRBV9 and TRBJ1-3; D remains unclear. CDR3 size: 16 residues. Trimming took off 0 bases at V and 2 bases at J, with 12 bases between the two ends. Germline CDR1 SGDLS, CDR2 YYNGEE. The CDR3 nucleotides are TGTGCCAGCAGCGTAGACTACGGGAATGCTGGAAACACCATATATTTT. The encoded protein is CASSVDYGNAGNTIYF.

The chain is built from TRBV19 and TRBJ2-1, with 7 bases lining up with TRBD2. This CDR3 is built from 16 residues. Germline V gene lookup returns CDR1 LNHDA and CDR2 SQIVND (reference sequence). J lost 9 bases, V lost 3 bases, and 14 bases had no gene match. CDR3 coding DNA: TGTGCCAGTAGTATCCCCAGGCGCGGGAGATACGGTGAGCAGTTCTTC. Protein sequence: CASSIPRRGRYGEQFF.

The chain has TRBV7-9 and TRBJ1-4, with 8 bases fitting TRBD1. Germline CDR1 is SEHNR and CDR2 is FQNEAQ (reference sequence). The CDR3 covers 16 residues. J was trimmed by 7 bases and V by 8 bases; bases with no gene match: 15. The CDR3 DNA reads as TGTGCCAGCTCCTCAGGGGGAGCAGGGGGCCGTGAAAAACTGTTTTTT. Translation: CASSSGGAGGREKLFF.

The chain recombines TRBV28 with TRBJ1-2; 8 bases align to TRBD1. This CDR3 region has 14 residues. Germline lookup yields CDR1 MDHEN and CDR2 SYDVKM. V was pared by 2 bases and J by 3 bases, with 2 bases of the junction left unmatched. CDR3 sequence reads: CASSLEDRDYGYTF. The CDR3 DNA follows: TGTGCCAGCAGTTTAGAGGACAGGGACTATGGCTACACCTTC.

This chain joins TRBV29-1 and TRBJ1-2; 8 nucleotides line up with TRBD1. The V segment lost 5 bases and the J segment 0 bases; nucleotides outside the gene matches: 5. The CDR3 has 14 amino acids. Germline CDR1 is SQVTM and CDR2 is ANQGSEA. CDR3 DNA: TGCAGCGTTTCCCGGGACAGGTCTAACTATGGCTACACCTTC. Protein product: CSVSRDRSNYGYTF.